This is a list of T cell receptor beta chains from one sample in a study of shared clonotypes between healthy human individuals. Measured with immunoSEQ multiplex PCR; TCRdb has only the in-frame clones, and not every one. The sample includes about 2.4 million clones, approximately 93% of them seen just once. Sequencing was done on a sample of naive CD4+ T cells from PBMCs. The receptors here all came from a man between 18 and 29 years old in good health. Some clones in this sample may be carry-over from other donors' samples. The CDR3 runs from the conserved cysteine through the conserved F or W. The D gene is left open where the match is weak. Clone size is stated in some rows and not others, as once, few, many or a class when expanded.

abundance: -
j_gene: TRBJ2-1
len: 17
v_gene: TRBV5-1
d_gene: TRBD2
CDR3aa: CASSFVLATSGRNEQFF
CDR3nt: TGCGCCAGCAGCTTTGTGCTTGCGACTAGCGGGAGGAATGAGCAGTTCTTC

abundance: -
j_gene: TRBJ2-1
len: 18
v_gene: TRBV15
d_gene: TRBD2
CDR3aa: CATSRDPGGSGSIEEQFF
CDR3nt: TGTGCCACCAGCAGAGACCCGGGGGGGAGCGGGAGTATAGAAGAGCAGTTCTTC

abundance: -
j_gene: TRBJ1-5
len: 14
v_gene: TRBV6-1
d_gene: TRBD1
CDR3aa: CASSLQGLNQPQHF
CDR3nt: TGTGCCAGCAGCCTACAGGGGCTGAATCAGCCCCAGCATTTT

abundance: -
j_gene: TRBJ2-3
len: 13
v_gene: TRBV7-7
d_gene: -
CDR3aa: CASSLMDTDTQYF
CDR3nt: TGTGCCAGCAGCTTAATGGACACAGATACGCAGTATTTT

abundance: -
j_gene: TRBJ2-1
len: 14
v_gene: TRBV11-2
d_gene: -
CDR3aa: CASSTTRGNNEQFF
CDR3nt: TGTGCCAGCAGCACCACCAGGGGAAACAATGAGCAGTTCTTC

abundance: few
j_gene: TRBJ2-7
len: 12
v_gene: TRBV10-3
d_gene: TRBD1
CDR3aa: CAISETGGEQYF
CDR3nt: TGTGCCATCAGTGAGACAGGGGGGGAGCAGTACTTC

abundance: -
j_gene: TRBJ2-7
len: 15
v_gene: TRBV7-3
d_gene: TRBD2
CDR3aa: CASRLTTSGGVEQYF
CDR3nt: TGTGCCAGCAGGTTAACGACTAGCGGGGGAGTCGAGCAGTACTTC

abundance: once
j_gene: TRBJ2-7
len: 13
v_gene: TRBV28
d_gene: -
CDR3aa: CASSLGGSYEQYF
CDR3nt: TGTGCCAGCAGTTTAGGCGGCTCCTACGAGCAGTACTTC

abundance: -
j_gene: TRBJ2-7
len: 16
v_gene: TRBV19
d_gene: -
CDR3aa: CASSIEGTLSSYEQYF
CDR3nt: TGTGCCAGTAGTATAGAGGGGACACTGAGCTCCTACGAGCAGTACTTC

abundance: -
j_gene: TRBJ1-5
len: 15
v_gene: TRBV7-8
d_gene: -
CDR3aa: CASSRDSAVYQPQHF
CDR3nt: TGTGCCAGCAGCCGCGACTCTGCCGTGTATCAGCCCCAGCATTTT

abundance: -
j_gene: TRBJ1-3
len: 15
v_gene: TRBV9
d_gene: -
CDR3aa: CASNRGDNSGNTIYF
CDR3nt: TGTGCCAGCAATCGAGGGGACAACTCTGGAAACACCATATATTTT

abundance: -
j_gene: TRBJ2-5
len: 14
v_gene: TRBV18
d_gene: -
CDR3aa: CASSPPSRGETQYF
CDR3nt: TGTGCCAGCTCACCACCGTCGAGGGGAGAGACCCAGTACTTC

abundance: -
j_gene: TRBJ2-7
len: 14
v_gene: TRBV7-9
d_gene: TRBD1
CDR3aa: CASSLVGQGAEQYF
CDR3nt: TGTGCCAGCAGCTTAGTGGGACAGGGGGCCGAGCAGTACTTC

abundance: once
j_gene: TRBJ2-1
len: 15
v_gene: TRBV5-1
d_gene: TRBD2
CDR3aa: CASSPRLADNNEQFF
CDR3nt: TGCGCCAGCAGCCCCCGACTAGCGGACAACAATGAGCAGTTCTTC

abundance: -
j_gene: TRBJ1-5
len: 15
v_gene: TRBV11-2
d_gene: TRBD1
CDR3aa: CASSQSGTGAQPQHF
CDR3nt: TGTGCCAGCAGCCAGTCCGGGACAGGGGCTCAGCCCCAGCATTTT

abundance: -
j_gene: TRBJ1-2
len: 13
v_gene: TRBV11-2
d_gene: -
CDR3aa: CASSSLRRYGYTF
CDR3nt: TGTGCCAGCAGCTCCCTGAGACGCTATGGCTACACCTTC

abundance: once
j_gene: TRBJ1-3
len: 9
v_gene: TRBV27
d_gene: -
CDR3aa: CASRPGLYF
CDR3nt: TGTGCCAGCAGGCCCGGTTTATATTTT

abundance: -
j_gene: TRBJ1-5
len: 14
v_gene: TRBV27
d_gene: -
CDR3aa: CASSFLGGNQPQHF
CDR3nt: TGTGCCAGCAGTTTCCTGGGGGGCAATCAGCCCCAGCATTTT

abundance: -
j_gene: TRBJ2-2
len: 13
v_gene: TRBV11-3
d_gene: -
CDR3aa: CASSPGSTGELFF
CDR3nt: TGTGCCAGCAGCCCTGGAAGCACCGGGGAGCTGTTTTTT

abundance: few
j_gene: TRBJ2-7
len: 11
v_gene: TRBV7-2
d_gene: -
CDR3aa: CASSAQYEQYF
CDR3nt: TGTGCCAGCAGCGCCCAATACGAGCAGTACTTC

abundance: -
j_gene: TRBJ2-7
len: 13
v_gene: TRBV19
d_gene: -
CDR3aa: CASRGLLSYEQYF
CDR3nt: TGTGCCAGTAGGGGTCTTCTTTCCTACGAGCAGTACTTC

abundance: -
j_gene: TRBJ2-1
len: 13
v_gene: TRBV7-2
d_gene: -
CDR3aa: CASSRGLMNEQFF
CDR3nt: TGTGCCAGCAGCCGGGGGTTGATGAATGAGCAGTTCTTC

abundance: -
j_gene: TRBJ1-5
len: 14
v_gene: TRBV6-1
d_gene: -
CDR3aa: CASIWTAEVQPQHF
CDR3nt: TGTGCCAGCATCTGGACAGCTGAGGTACAGCCCCAGCATTTT

abundance: -
j_gene: TRBJ1-1
len: 13
v_gene: TRBV6-5
d_gene: -
CDR3aa: CASSQRGRTEAFF
CDR3nt: TGTGCCAGCAGTCAACGGGGCAGGACTGAAGCTTTCTTT

abundance: -
j_gene: TRBJ2-3
len: 14
v_gene: TRBV6-4
d_gene: -
CDR3aa: CASSETASTDTQYF
CDR3nt: TGTGCCAGCAGTGAGACAGCTAGCACAGATACGCAGTATTTT

abundance: -
j_gene: TRBJ1-5
len: 14
v_gene: TRBV6-6
d_gene: -
CDR3aa: CASSYLQGGGPQHF
CDR3nt: TGTGCCAGCAGTTACCTACAGGGAGGCGGGCCCCAGCATTTT

abundance: -
j_gene: TRBJ2-1
len: 19
v_gene: TRBV2
d_gene: -
CDR3aa: CASIRGRVFQTFSYNEQFF
CDR3nt: TGTGCCAGCATCCGGGGCAGGGTGTTCCAGACTTTCTCCTACAATGAGCAGTTCTTC

abundance: -
j_gene: TRBJ2-2
len: 15
v_gene: TRBV28
d_gene: -
CDR3aa: CASTFREFALGELFF
CDR3nt: TGTGCCAGCACATTTAGGGAATTTGCTCTGGGGGAGCTGTTTTTT

abundance: -
j_gene: TRBJ2-3
len: 11
v_gene: TRBV20-1
d_gene: -
CDR3aa: CSASLADTQYF
CDR3nt: TGCAGTGCTAGCTTGGCAGATACGCAGTATTTT

abundance: -
j_gene: TRBJ2-7
len: 14
v_gene: TRBV1
d_gene: -
CDR3aa: CTSSRLAGLYEQYF
CDR3nt: TGCACCAGCAGCCGTCTAGCGGGGTTATACGAGCAGTACTTC

abundance: once
j_gene: TRBJ2-7
len: 13
v_gene: TRBV5-1
d_gene: TRBD1
CDR3aa: CASSPQGVGEQYF
CDR3nt: TGCGCCAGCAGCCCCCAGGGGGTGGGCGAGCAGTACTTC

abundance: once
j_gene: TRBJ2-1
len: 15
v_gene: TRBV7-2
d_gene: TRBD2
CDR3aa: CASSLRTSGSTGQFF
CDR3nt: TGTGCCAGCAGCTTAAGGACTAGCGGCTCTACTGGGCAGTTCTTC

abundance: -
j_gene: TRBJ2-2
len: 14
v_gene: TRBV10-3
d_gene: TRBD1
CDR3aa: CATLKDRDTGELFF
CDR3nt: TGTGCCACCCTTAAGGACAGGGACACCGGGGAGCTGTTTTTT

abundance: -
j_gene: TRBJ1-1
len: 15
v_gene: TRBV6-5
d_gene: TRBD1
CDR3aa: CASSRLGTGDTEAFF
CDR3nt: TGTGCCAGCAGCCGACTTGGGACAGGGGACACTGAAGCTTTCTTT

abundance: -
j_gene: TRBJ2-5
len: 15
v_gene: TRBV4-2
d_gene: -
CDR3aa: CASSQAWEAGETQYF
CDR3nt: TGTGCCAGCAGCCAAGCCTGGGAAGCTGGGGAGACCCAGTACTTC

abundance: -
j_gene: TRBJ2-5
len: 15
v_gene: TRBV2
d_gene: TRBD1
CDR3aa: CASVWGQAPRETQYF
CDR3nt: TGTGCCAGCGTTTGGGGACAGGCTCCGCGAGAGACCCAGTACTTC

abundance: -
j_gene: TRBJ1-2
len: 15
v_gene: TRBV2
d_gene: -
CDR3aa: CASSRGRADNYGYTF
CDR3nt: TGTGCCAGCAGTCGGGGGAGGGCCGATAACTATGGCTACACCTTC

abundance: -
j_gene: TRBJ2-1
len: 13
v_gene: TRBV4-1
d_gene: -
CDR3aa: CASSQDRFNEQFF
CDR3nt: TGCGCCAGCAGCCAAGATCGTTTCAATGAGCAGTTCTTC

abundance: -
j_gene: TRBJ1-5
len: 15
v_gene: TRBV28
d_gene: TRBD1
CDR3aa: CASSSDRVGNQPQHF
CDR3nt: TGTGCCAGCAGCTCCGACAGGGTCGGGAATCAGCCCCAGCATTTT

abundance: once
j_gene: TRBJ1-2
len: 15
v_gene: TRBV6-5
d_gene: -
CDR3aa: CASSYRDTGNYGYTF
CDR3nt: TGTGCCAGCAGTTACCGGGACACGGGGAACTATGGCTACACCTTC

abundance: -
j_gene: TRBJ2-4
len: 13
v_gene: TRBV9
d_gene: TRBD1
CDR3aa: CASSRGQPDIQYF
CDR3nt: TGTGCCAGCAGTAGGGGACAGCCCGACATTCAGTACTTC

abundance: -
j_gene: TRBJ2-2
len: 16
v_gene: TRBV29-1
d_gene: -
CDR3aa: CSVEERDPRNTGELFF
CDR3nt: TGCAGCGTTGAAGAACGAGACCCCCGAAACACCGGGGAGCTGTTTTTT

abundance: -
j_gene: TRBJ2-5
len: 16
v_gene: TRBV7-2
d_gene: TRBD1
CDR3aa: CASSLPSGTAQETQYF
CDR3nt: TGTGCCAGCAGCTTACCATCCGGGACAGCTCAAGAGACCCAGTACTTC

abundance: -
j_gene: TRBJ2-1
len: 14
v_gene: TRBV9
d_gene: -
CDR3aa: CASSVELSYNEQFF
CDR3nt: TGTGCCAGCAGCGTAGAATTGAGCTACAATGAGCAGTTCTTC

abundance: -
j_gene: TRBJ2-3
len: 16
v_gene: TRBV5-1
d_gene: -
CDR3aa: CASSPGDSRGTDTQYF
CDR3nt: TGCGCCAGCAGCCCCGGTGACTCGCGGGGCACAGATACGCAGTATTTT